The sample holds a few counts of the clone carrying this T cell receptor beta chain. What it binds is not known. Other DNA sequences in the sample encode the same CDR3. TCRB transcripts that were expressed got sequenced, as all of the isolated RNA had been reverse transcribed. Libraries were prepared by immunoSEQ multiplex PCR; TCRdb keeps only in-frame clonotypes and omits some of them. The data show about 260,000 clones, roughly 22% seen once. The sample originates from a study of beta chain features in type 1 diabetes. Study conclusions and caveats: In cDNA sequencing, cells with high TCR expression could be over-represented. Type 1 diabetes patients showed a moderate but significant shortening of TCRB CDR3s in all four CD4+ subsets.

Sorting of CD4+ naive, central memory, regulatory and stem cell-like memory cells was performed via CD45RO/CCR7/CD25/CD127/CD95/CD27. V was cut by 5 bases and J by 7 bases, with 11 bases left in between. Germline V CDR1 and CDR2: GTSNPN, SVGIG (reference sequence). This CDR3 spans 12 amino acids. The chain carries TRBV30 and TRBJ2-2, with a tentative D call TRBD1 (6 bases). The sequenced sample consisted of naive CD4+ T cells from blood. The TCR originated in a woman in her thirties or forties with type 1 diabetes. CDR3 nucleotides: TGTGCCTGGCAGGGGACGGTCGGGGAGCTGTTTTTT. Its translation is CAWQGTVGELFF.